This is a list of T cell receptor beta chains from one sample in a study of blood T cell repertoires in COVID-19. Here immunoSEQ multiplex PCR was the method, and the copy in TCRdb shows in-frame clones only, minus some. Among 190,000 or so clones listed, 70% to 90% were seen once. Sequenced: peripheral blood. The receptors were sampled from an older woman with acute or convalescent COVID-19. The CDR3 runs from the conserved cysteine through the conserved F or W. A D gene is named only where the DNA matches it firmly. For some rows the clone size is stated as once, few or many, or as a class when expanded; others skip it.

CASSGGQGATEAFF,TRBJ1-1,NA,TRBD1,TRBV18
CATSRDRTAYEQYF,TRBJ2-7,once,NA,TRBV15
CASSPSGASTDTQYF,TRBJ2-3,few,TRBD2,TRBV7-9
CAISSRGNNEQFF,TRBJ2-1,NA,TRBD1,TRBV10-3
CASIRSSGYYNEQFF,TRBJ2-1,NA,TRBD2,TRBV19
CATQGPNTEAFF,TRBJ1-1,NA,NA,TRBV24-1
CASSTDGNQPQHF,TRBJ1-5,NA,NA,TRBV19
CASSTRTGRVQPQHF,TRBJ1-5,NA,TRBD1,TRBV7-2
CASSPPGQGTGELFF,TRBJ2-2,once,TRBD1,TRBV28
CASSLDRSMNTEAFF,TRBJ1-1,NA,NA,TRBV7-9
CASSRGGPGQPQHF,TRBJ1-5,NA,NA,TRBV9
CASSRDRAYNEQFF,TRBJ2-1,NA,TRBD1,TRBV27
CASSLTGAQAYEQYF,TRBJ2-7,few,TRBD1,TRBV5-1
CASSLALFEQYF,TRBJ2-7,NA,NA,TRBV7-9
CASSPGGYTQYF,TRBJ2-3,NA,NA,TRBV12-3/TRBV12-4
CASIEWGTGVSNYGYTF,TRBJ1-2,NA,TRBD1,TRBV10-2
CASSLVRGNTEAFF,TRBJ1-1,NA,NA,TRBV7-8
CASSLVGEQFF,TRBJ2-1,NA,NA,TRBV5-1
CASSQDRTAQPQHF,TRBJ1-5,NA,NA,TRBV3-1/TRBV3-2
CASSVLSSYNEQFF,TRBJ2-1,NA,NA,TRBV9
CASSYLPGKDTWGHLGPEAFF,TRBJ1-1,NA,NA,TRBV6-2/TRBV6-3
CASSLEFRVNTEAFF,TRBJ1-1,once,NA,TRBV11-3
CASSLGRETYNSPLHF,TRBJ1-6,NA,NA,TRBV5-6
CASKSQGGQHGYTF,TRBJ1-2,NA,TRBD1,TRBV28
CASSLGQGVNTEAFF,TRBJ1-1,few,TRBD1,TRBV11-2
CASSPRQGLALDYSNQPQHF,TRBJ1-5,NA,TRBD1,TRBV18
CASSPGQGAYEQYF,TRBJ2-7,once,TRBD1,TRBV18
CSVDRGTDTQYF,TRBJ2-3,NA,NA,TRBV29-1
CASSKGLAGSYEQYF,TRBJ2-7,few,TRBD2,TRBV9
CASSYLGGDTEAFF,TRBJ1-1,NA,NA,TRBV6-6
CSASEIRVQHTEAFF,TRBJ1-1,NA,NA,TRBV20-1
CASSLGTGVNQPQHF,TRBJ1-5,NA,TRBD1,TRBV7-9
CASSPGRGSYEQYF,TRBJ2-7,NA,NA,TRBV18
CTNRGGNYNSPLHF,TRBJ1-6,NA,NA,TRBV29-1
CASSVRGTSGNEQYF,TRBJ2-7,NA,TRBD2,TRBV9
CASSRRTSGGDTQYF,TRBJ2-3,NA,TRBD2,TRBV9
CASSRQDRVVPGIQYF,TRBJ2-4,NA,TRBD1,TRBV3-1/TRBV3-2
CASSPLRENSPLHF,TRBJ1-6,NA,NA,TRBV9
CASSLGRGASGNQPQHF,TRBJ1-5,NA,NA,TRBV7-9
CASSLGRQGLGANVLTF,TRBJ2-6,NA,TRBD1,TRBV27
CASSQEGQGRNSPLHF,TRBJ1-6,NA,NA,TRBV3-1/TRBV3-2
CASSLIGGNEQFF,TRBJ2-1,NA,TRBD2,TRBV7-2
CASSVTSTNEKLFF,TRBJ1-4,NA,NA,TRBV9
CSVEKGADTIYF,TRBJ1-3,NA,TRBD1,TRBV29-1
CASSLGMRAFF,TRBJ1-1,NA,NA,TRBV12-3/TRBV12-4
CASRGQGNQPQHF,TRBJ1-5,NA,TRBD1,TRBV6-5
CASSYAPTGGGWNF,TRBJ1-5,NA,TRBD1,TRBV6-6
CASSTDRSSYEQYF,TRBJ2-7,NA,NA,TRBV5-5
CASSLGGTYEQYF,TRBJ2-7,NA,NA,TRBV5-5
CASSQVSGGGSPLHF,TRBJ1-6,NA,TRBD1,TRBV4-3
CASSAAGGDRSNQPQHF,TRBJ1-5,NA,NA,TRBV28
CASSNPPGLAGVGTDTQYF,TRBJ2-3,NA,TRBD2,TRBV11-2
CASSVDGRARETQYF,TRBJ2-5,NA,TRBD2,TRBV9